This TCR beta chain was captured in a study of shared clonotypes between healthy human individuals. Naive-designated CD8 cells lacked CD45RO, were positively enriched for CCR7, and omitted terminally differentiated effector memory CD45RA+ cells. The table came from immunoSEQ multiplex PCR; TCRdb's copy has only in-frame clones and leaves some out. Among fewer than 700,000 clones, 95% were seen once, and the ten largest hold 0.11%. Study observations and caveats: Richness estimates generally favored naive over memory subsets.

For this clone: Antigen: not known.

J gave up 0 bases and V 3 bases, and 9 bases lay outside the gene matches. There are 17 residues in the CDR3. The V gene's germline CDR1 is SEHNR and CDR2 FQNEAQ (reference sequence). The sample consisted of naive CD8+ T cells sorted from blood. The origin of this receptor is a woman aged 25 to 39 in good health. The rearrangement joins TRBV7-9 to TRBJ2-3; 7 bases align to TRBD2. The DNA for the CDR3 is TGTGCCAGCAGCTTCTCGGCTAGCGGTGCTAGCACAGATACGCAGTATTTT. Translated, it gives CASSFSASGASTDTQYF.